Reported below is one TCR beta chain. Which antigen it targets is not known. Base qualities are not recorded, but no much larger clone differs from it by a single base. V lost 1 base and J lost 5 bases; the stretch between them is 14 bases long. CDR1 and CDR2, looked up from the germline V gene, are SGHAT and FQNNGV. From the cysteine up to the phenylalanine, the CDR3 has a length of 15 residues. Of the read, only the CDR3 DNA is kept; its 45 bases are in frame from base 1. This entry comes from a study of blood T cell repertoires in COVID-19 (dated by TCRdb to the early 2020s). General notes on the study: Samples from collaborators originated in the United States, Italy and Spain and spanned both the acute and convalescent phases of COVID-19. The prospective study material was composed of cDNA or gDNA derived from T cells, B-cell-depleted T cells, or PBMCs. The dataset comprised deeply sampled blood TCRbeta repertoires from subjects exposed to, actively infected with, or recovered from COVID-19. The repertoires were released in a freely available public database meant as a resource for research on the immune response to SARS-CoV-2. The samples were drawn from two sources: the first 160 participants of the ongoing ImmuneRACE study, and 1,254 subjects contributed by 6 global collaborators. A de-identified subject ID, COVID-19 status, age in years and sex were almost always included in the sample metadata. Where HLA class I and class II types were available, the types were taken from metadata supplied by the sample provider, not from assay-based typing. General study outcomes and caveats: How much clinical and demographic metadata was included differed by source and by participant, and the metadata was provided uncurated.

Collaborating institutions collected whole blood in K2EDTA tubes following their own protocols. For TCRbeta analysis, collaborator samples were shipped as frozen whole blood, as isolated PBMCs, or as DNA extracted from either sample type. The immunoSEQ Assay, a bias-controlled multiplex PCR, was used to amplify TCRbeta CDR3 regions from genomic DNA. On the study's bioinformatics: Nucleated cell counts per sample were estimated from amplification of reference gene primers within the assay. To quantify the absolute abundance of each unique TCRbeta CDR3 rearrangement, sequence reads were collapsed and filtered. For each sample, productive Simpson clonality was calculated by taking the square root of Simpson's diversity index across productive rearrangements. TCRdb mirrors the immuneACCESS table, restricted to in-frame sequences. Some clones are absent from its copies; in checked studies, under half trace to an unresolved V gene, and the reason for the others is unknown. The V and J calls and the clone size are those of that table, but D and trimming were determined from the DNA. Counted in this sample were some 250,000 clones; 88% of them appeared once. Roughly 0.8% of the sample goes to the ten largest clones.

The clonotype originates from a woman aged 25 to 39 with acute or convalescent COVID-19. The receptor chain draws on TRBV11-2 and TRBJ2-5; the D gene is perhaps TRBD2, on 6 matching bases. The sequencing sample was made of peripheral blood. The CDR3 is CASSLGQGGRETQYF. The DNA sequence is given as TGTGCCAGCAGCTTAGGTCAGGGAGGTCGGGAGACCCAGTACTTC.